A selection of T cell receptor beta chains follows, all from one sample in a study of blood T cells in healthy people across ages. Each CDR3 protein gets one entry after TCRdb re-called the 5' RACE reads with MiXCR. The sample has 850,000 or so distinct CDR3 sequences, around 28% seen once. Source material: blood. The receptor set was obtained from a woman aged 80 or over in good health. Both conserved end residues are part of each CDR3. D genes are given only for firm matches. Part of the rows lack a size; the others show once, few, many or a class for expanded clones.

TRBV15	NA	NA	TRBJ2-1	TGTGCCACTAGCAGAGAGGCAGGGTCCTCCTACAATGGGCAGTTCTTC	CATSREAGSSYNGQFF
TRBV7-2	NA	few	TRBJ2-2	TGTGCCAGCAGCCCTCAGGCCGGGGAGCTGTTTTTT	CASSPQAGELFF
TRBV6-2/TRBV6-3	TRBD1	many	TRBJ1-5	TGTGCCAGCAGTTACCTACAGGGGAGCAATCAGCCCCAGCATTTT	CASSYLQGSNQPQHF
TRBV4-3	TRBD1	many	TRBJ1-4	TGCGCCAGCAGCCGAGGGCCTTGGGACAGGAATGAAAAACTGTTTTTT	CASSRGPWDRNEKLFF
TRBV20-1	NA	many	TRBJ2-1	TGCAGTGCTAGAGATGGGGGTAGCTCCTACAATGAGCAGTTCTTC	CSARDGGSSYNEQFF
TRBV6-5	TRBD2	few	TRBJ2-2	TGTGCCAGCAGGAAAAGCGGGGCCGGGGAGCTGTTTTTT	CASRKSGAGELFF
TRBV14	NA	few	TRBJ2-7	TGTGCCAGCAGCCCCAGGGTACAATCTTACGAGCAGTACTTC	CASSPRVQSYEQYF
TRBV6-6	TRBD1	few	TRBJ1-2	TGTGCCAGCAGTTACTCAGGAAGGGGGCATGGCTACACCTTC	CASSYSGRGHGYTF
TRBV9	TRBD1	many	TRBJ2-1	TGTGCCAGCAGTCTGAACAGGGGGCGCGGCAATGAGCAGTTCTTC	CASSLNRGRGNEQFF
TRBV20-1	TRBD2	many	TRBJ2-5	TGCAGTGCTAGATTAGCGGGGGGGCCAGGAGAGACCCAGTACTTC	CSARLAGGPGETQYF
TRBV9	NA	NA	TRBJ2-7	TGTGCCAGCAGCGGAACCGGGCCGGAGGGCGAGCAGTACTTC	CASSGTGPEGEQYF
TRBV5-4	TRBD1	many	TRBJ1-2	TGTGCCAGCAGCTCCCAACAGGGGGCACGGGGCTACACCTTC	CASSSQQGARGYTF
TRBV7-2	TRBD2	many	TRBJ2-3	TGTGCCAGCAGCTTAATGTCTAGCGGGCGAACAAATACGCAGTATTTT	CASSLMSSGRTNTQYF
TRBV7-2	TRBD1	many	TRBJ2-1	TGTGCCAGCAGCTTAAGGGGACCGAGGACAGGGGGGAATGAGCAGTTCTTC	CASSLRGPRTGGNEQFF
TRBV9	NA	many	TRBJ2-1	TGTGCCAGCAGCGAAGGGGGGGGCTCCTACAATGAGCAGTTCTTC	CASSEGGGSYNEQFF